Listed below are T cell receptor beta chains from one sample, sequenced in a study of blood T cell repertoires in COVID-19. TCRdb's copy holds only in-frame clones and misses some; the assay was immunoSEQ multiplex PCR. Of around 150,000 clones in the sample, roughly three quarters were seen once. The sequenced sample was peripheral blood. The receptors were sampled from a man aged 45-65 years with active or convalescent COVID-19. CDR3s include the opening cysteine and the closing phenylalanine or tryptophan. The order of the fields is V gene, J gene, D gene, clone size, CDR3 DNA, CDR3 protein. D genes are given only for firm matches. The size field is filled for only some rows; it gives once, few, many or a size class.

TRBV29-1	TRBJ2-1	.	.	TGCAGCGTTGCCCGCGAGGGCTCCTACAATGAGCAGTTCTTC	CSVAREGSYNEQFF
TRBV6-5	TRBJ1-2	.	.	TGTGCCAGCACAGTAGGCCGCCCTATTGAGGATGGCTACACCTTC	CASTVGRPIEDGYTF
TRBV5-4	TRBJ2-7	.	few	TGTGCCAGCAGCCCGACACCCCCCTACGAGCAGTACTTC	CASSPTPPYEQYF
TRBV11-1	TRBJ2-7	TRBD2	few	TGTGCCAGCAGCTCGACTAGCGGGATGTACGAGCAGTACTTC	CASSSTSGMYEQYF
TRBV6-5	TRBJ1-6	.	.	TGTGCCAGCAGTCCAAACAGGGATTCACCCCTCCACTTT	CASSPNRDSPLHF
TRBV11-2	TRBJ1-4	.	.	TGTGCCAGCAGCTTAGATCCAGGGGAAAAACTGTTTTTT	CASSLDPGEKLFF
TRBV5-1	TRBJ2-2	.	.	TGCGCCAGCAGCTTGGATTCGGCCTCGGGAAACACCGGGGAGCTGTTTTTT	CASSLDSASGNTGELFF
TRBV7-3	TRBJ2-7	TRBD1	few	TGTGCCAGCAGCCAATACAGGGGTTACGAGCAGTACTTC	CASSQYRGYEQYF
TRBV4-1	TRBJ1-2	TRBD1	many	TGCGCCAGCAGCCGTGGGACAGGGGGCGACTATGGCTACACCTTC	CASSRGTGGDYGYTF
TRBV11-3	TRBJ2-7	.	.	TGTGCCAGCAGCTTAGGACTAAGCTCCTACGAGCAGTACTTC	CASSLGLSSYEQYF
TRBV7-3	TRBJ1-1	.	.	TGTGCCAGCAGCTTAACCGTAGGCAGGGATTCGAACACTGAAGCTTTCTTT	CASSLTVGRDSNTEAFF
TRBV29-1	TRBJ2-1	TRBD2	.	TGCAGCCTTGTGAAAGGACTAGCGGGAGGGGAAGAGCAGTTCTTC	CSLVKGLAGGEEQFF
TRBV5-4	TRBJ2-7	.	.	TGTGCCAGCAGCTTGGGGGGGGACTTGCGCTCCTACGAGCAGTACTTC	CASSLGGDLRSYEQYF
TRBV7-6	TRBJ1-5	.	few	TGTGCCAGCAGCTTAGGAGGATTATATAGCAATCAGCCCCAGCATTTT	CASSLGGLYSNQPQHF
TRBV27	TRBJ1-1	TRBD1	few	TGTGCCAGCAGTTTCGGACAGGACCAGAACACTGAAGCTTTCTTT	CASSFGQDQNTEAFF
TRBV2	TRBJ2-5	TRBD2	.	TGTGCCAGCAGGGTCCTGGGAGGGGAAGAGACCCAGTACTTC	CASRVLGGEETQYF
TRBV10-1	TRBJ2-1	TRBD2	few	TGCGCCAGCAGTGAGAATAGCGGGAGGGCCTTCGGAATTTACAATGAGCAGTTCTTC	CASSENSGRAFGIYNEQFF
TRBV27	TRBJ2-7	TRBD1	.	TGTGCCAGCAGTCCAGGGACAGGGGACTACGAGCAGTACTTC	CASSPGTGDYEQYF
TRBV19	TRBJ2-4	.	.	TGTGCCAGTAGTAATCAGGGGGCCAAAAACATTCAGTACTTC	CASSNQGAKNIQYF
TRBV11-2	TRBJ2-1	TRBD2	.	TGTGCCAGCAGCTTAGTTCCTTGGACTAGCGGGGTTGGCGATGAGCAGTTCTTC	CASSLVPWTSGVGDEQFF
TRBV27	TRBJ1-1	TRBD1	many	TGTGCCAGCAGTCCCATTTTGGGGACAGGGGTGAACACTGAAGCTTTCTTT	CASSPILGTGVNTEAFF
TRBV2	TRBJ2-7	TRBD2	.	TGTGCCAGCAGTGAAGCGGCTAGCGGCTACGAGCAGTACTTC	CASSEAASGYEQYF
TRBV28	TRBJ1-4	TRBD1	.	TGTGCCAGCACCTTAACAGGGGTTACTAATGAAAAACTGTTTTTT	CASTLTGVTNEKLFF
TRBV7-8	TRBJ2-5	TRBD1	.	TGTGCCAGCAGCTTCCGGGACAGAGGGTCGGGAAGGGAGACCCAGTACTTC	CASSFRDRGSGRETQYF
TRBV11-2	TRBJ2-1	TRBD1	.	TGTGCCAGCAGCCCCTGGGGACAGGGCAATGAGCAGTTCTTC	CASSPWGQGNEQFF
TRBV19	TRBJ2-7	TRBD1	.	TGTGCCAGTAGGACAGGGGCAACGGGGGAGCAGTACTTC	CASRTGATGEQYF
TRBV27	TRBJ2-5	.	.	TGTGCCAGCAGTCCCCCCGGCGGAGAGACCCAGTACTTC	CASSPPGGETQYF
TRBV18	TRBJ1-2	TRBD1	once	TGTGCCAGCTCGGCCGGGACAGGCTATGGCTACACCTTC	CASSAGTGYGYTF